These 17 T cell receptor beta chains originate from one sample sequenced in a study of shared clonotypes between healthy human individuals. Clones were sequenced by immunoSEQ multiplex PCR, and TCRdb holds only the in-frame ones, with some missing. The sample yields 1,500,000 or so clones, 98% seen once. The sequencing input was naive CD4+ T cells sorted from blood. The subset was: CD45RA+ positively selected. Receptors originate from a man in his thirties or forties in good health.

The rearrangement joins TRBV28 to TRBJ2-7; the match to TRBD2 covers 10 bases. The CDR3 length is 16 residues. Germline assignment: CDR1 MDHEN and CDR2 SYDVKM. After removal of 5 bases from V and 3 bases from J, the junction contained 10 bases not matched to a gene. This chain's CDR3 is CASSLPSGSYHYEQYF. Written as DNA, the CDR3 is TGTGCCAGCAGTCTGCCTAGCGGGAGTTACCACTACGAGCAGTACTTC.

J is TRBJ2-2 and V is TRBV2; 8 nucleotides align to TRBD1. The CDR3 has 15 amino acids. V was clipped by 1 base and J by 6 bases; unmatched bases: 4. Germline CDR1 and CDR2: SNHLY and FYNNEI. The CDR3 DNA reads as TGTGCCAGCAGTGAAGGGCTCAGGGGGCCCGGGGAGCTGTTTTTT. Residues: CASSEGLRGPGELFF.

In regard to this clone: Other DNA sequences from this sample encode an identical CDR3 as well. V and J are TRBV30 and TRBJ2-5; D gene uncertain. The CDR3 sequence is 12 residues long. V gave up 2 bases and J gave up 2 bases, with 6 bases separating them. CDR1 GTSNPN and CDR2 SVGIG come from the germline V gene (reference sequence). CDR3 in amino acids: CAWSLTQETQYF. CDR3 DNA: TGTGCCTGGAGTCTAACTCAAGAGACCCAGTACTTC.

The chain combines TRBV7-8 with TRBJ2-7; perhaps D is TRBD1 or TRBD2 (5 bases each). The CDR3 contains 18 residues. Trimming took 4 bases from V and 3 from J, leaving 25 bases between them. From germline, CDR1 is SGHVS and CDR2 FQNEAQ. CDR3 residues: CASSSPPAVGLSNYEQYF. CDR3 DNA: TGTGCCAGCAGCTCGCCCCCAGCGGTGGGGCTATCTAACTACGAGCAGTACTTC.

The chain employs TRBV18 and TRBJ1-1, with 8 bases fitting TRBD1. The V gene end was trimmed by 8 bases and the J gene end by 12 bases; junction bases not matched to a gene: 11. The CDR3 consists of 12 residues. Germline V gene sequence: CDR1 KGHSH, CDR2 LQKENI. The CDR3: CASQERTGPPFF. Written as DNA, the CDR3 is TGTGCCAGCCAAGAAAGGACAGGGCCTCCTTTCTTT.

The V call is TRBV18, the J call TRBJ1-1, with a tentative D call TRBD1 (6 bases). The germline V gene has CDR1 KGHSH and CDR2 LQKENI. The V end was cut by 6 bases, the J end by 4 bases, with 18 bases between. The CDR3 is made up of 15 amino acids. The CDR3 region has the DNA TGTGCCAGCTCCGGTCTCAGCAGGGGCGGCACTGAAGCTTTCTTT. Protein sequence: CASSGLSRGGTEAFF.

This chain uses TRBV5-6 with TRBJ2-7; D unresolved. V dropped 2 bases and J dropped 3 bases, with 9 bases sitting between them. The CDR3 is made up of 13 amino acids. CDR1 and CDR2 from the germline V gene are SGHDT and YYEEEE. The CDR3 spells CASSFGRLYEQYF. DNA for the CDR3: TGTGCCAGCAGCTTCGGACGGCTCTACGAGCAGTACTTC. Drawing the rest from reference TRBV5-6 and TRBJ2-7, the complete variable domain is DAGVTQSPTHLIKTRGQQVTLRCSPKSGHDTVSWYQQALGQGPQFIFQYYEEEERQRGNFPDRFSGHQFPNYSSELNVNALLLGDSALYLCASSFGRLYEQYFGPGTRLTVT.

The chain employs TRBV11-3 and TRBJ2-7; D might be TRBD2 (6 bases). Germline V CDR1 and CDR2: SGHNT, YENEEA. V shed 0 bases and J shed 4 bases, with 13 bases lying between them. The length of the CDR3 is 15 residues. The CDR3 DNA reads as TGTGCCAGCAGCTTAGATACGGGAGCGAATTACGAGCAGTACTTC. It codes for CASSLDTGANYEQYF.

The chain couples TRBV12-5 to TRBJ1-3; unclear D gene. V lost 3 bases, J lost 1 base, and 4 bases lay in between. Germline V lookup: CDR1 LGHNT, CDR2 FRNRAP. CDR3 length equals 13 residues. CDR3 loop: CASGLESGNTIYF. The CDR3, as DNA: TGTGCTAGTGGTTTAGAATCTGGAAACACCATATATTTT. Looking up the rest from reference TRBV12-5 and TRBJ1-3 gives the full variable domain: DARVTQTPRHKVTEMGQEVTMRCQPILGHNTVFWYRQTMMQGLELLAYFRNRAPLDDSGMPKDRFSAEMPDATLATLKIQPSEPRDSAVYFCASGLESGNTIYFGEGSWLTVV.

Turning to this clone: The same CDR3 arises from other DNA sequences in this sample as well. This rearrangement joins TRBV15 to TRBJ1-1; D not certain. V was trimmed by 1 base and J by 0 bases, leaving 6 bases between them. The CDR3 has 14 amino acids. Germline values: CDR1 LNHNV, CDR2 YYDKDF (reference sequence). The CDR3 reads CATSRVGVNTEAFF. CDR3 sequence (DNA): TGTGCCACCAGCAGAGTCGGGGTGAACACTGAAGCTTTCTTT.

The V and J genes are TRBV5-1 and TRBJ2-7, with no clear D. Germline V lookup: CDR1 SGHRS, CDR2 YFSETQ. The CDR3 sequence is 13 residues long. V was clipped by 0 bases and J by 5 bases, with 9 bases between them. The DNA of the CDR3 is TGCGCCAGCAGCTTGGGGGTCCGGGACGAGCAGTACTTC. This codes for CASSLGVRDEQYF.

Here the CDR3 reads CASSPGTSGRETQYF. In DNA form, the CDR3 reads TGCGCCAGCAGTCCCGGGACTAGCGGGAGGGAGACCCAGTACTTC. The chain is built from TRBV10-1 and TRBJ2-5; 15 bases line up with TRBD2. There are 15 residues in the CDR3. Per the germline V gene, CDR1 is WNHNN and CDR2 is SYGVQD (reference sequence). V was clipped by 5 bases and J by 5 bases; unmatched bases: 3.

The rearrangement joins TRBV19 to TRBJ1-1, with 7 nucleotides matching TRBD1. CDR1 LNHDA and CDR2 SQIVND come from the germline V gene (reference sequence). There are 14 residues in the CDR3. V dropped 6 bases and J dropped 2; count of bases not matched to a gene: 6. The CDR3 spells CASRYTGANTEAFF. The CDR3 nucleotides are TGTGCCAGTAGGTATACAGGGGCCAACACTGAAGCTTTCTTT. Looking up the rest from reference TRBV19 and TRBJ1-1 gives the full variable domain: DGGITQSPKYLFRKEGQNVTLSCEQNLNHDAMYWYRQDPGQGLRLIYYSQIVNDFQKGDIAEGYSVSREKKESFPLTVTSAQKNPTAFYLCASRYTGANTEAFFGQGTRLTVV.

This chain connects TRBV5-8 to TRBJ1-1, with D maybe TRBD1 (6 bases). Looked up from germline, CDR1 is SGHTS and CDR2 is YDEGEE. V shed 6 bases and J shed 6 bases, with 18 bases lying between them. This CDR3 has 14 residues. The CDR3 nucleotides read TGTGCCAGCACTGCGGGACAATGGATAGCTGAAGCTTTCTTT. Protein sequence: CASTAGQWIAEAFF.

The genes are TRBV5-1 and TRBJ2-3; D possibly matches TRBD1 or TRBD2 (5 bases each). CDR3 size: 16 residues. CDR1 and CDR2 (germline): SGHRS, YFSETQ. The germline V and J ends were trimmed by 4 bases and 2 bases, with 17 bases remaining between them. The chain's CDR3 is CASSLLGASTTDTQYF. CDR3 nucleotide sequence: TGCGCCAGCAGCCTCCTCGGGGCTAGCACCACAGATACGCAGTATTTT.

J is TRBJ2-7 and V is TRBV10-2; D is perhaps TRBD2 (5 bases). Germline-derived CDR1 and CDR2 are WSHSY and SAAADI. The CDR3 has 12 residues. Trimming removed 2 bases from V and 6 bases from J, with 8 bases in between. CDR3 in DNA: TGCGCCAGCAGTGAGGGAGGAGTCGAGCAGTACTTC. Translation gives CASSEGGVEQYF.

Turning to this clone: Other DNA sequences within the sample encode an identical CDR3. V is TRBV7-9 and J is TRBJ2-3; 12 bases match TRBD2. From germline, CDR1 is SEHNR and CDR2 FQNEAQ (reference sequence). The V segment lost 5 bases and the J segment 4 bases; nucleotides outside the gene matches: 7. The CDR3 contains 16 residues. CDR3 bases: TGTGCCAGCAGCACCGGACTAGCGGGAAGGGCAGATACGCAGTATTTT. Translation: CASSTGLAGRADTQYF.